The 27 T cell receptor beta chains given below trace back to one sample, sequenced in a study of ipilimumab plus nivolumab after autologous stem cell transplantation. Using immunoSEQ multiplex PCR, the repertoire was profiled, and TCRdb retains in-frame clones only, with some absent. The data show 4,500 to 6,000 clones, about two thirds seen once. The sequenced sample was PBMCs, obtained in a trial of ipilimumab plus nivolumab as post-transplant consolidation. The receptors derive from a male donor with multiple myeloma.

The rearrangement uses TRBV28 and TRBJ2-7, with 7 bases aligning to TRBD1. The V segment lost 6 bases and the J segment 5 bases; nucleotides outside the gene matches: 7. The V gene's germline CDR1 is MDHEN and CDR2 SYDVKM. This CDR3 contains 13 residues. CDR3 sequence (DNA): TGTGCCAGCAGAGGTCAGGGGACAGACGAGCAGTACTTC. It encodes CASRGQGTDEQYF.

The chain carries TRBV19 and TRBJ2-3, with TRBD2 identical over 7 bases. The germline gives CDR1 LNHDA, CDR2 SQIVND (reference sequence). The CDR3 runs to 14 residues. The V and J ends lost 8 bases and 6 bases, in that order; junction bases with no gene match: 11. Written as DNA, the CDR3 is TGTGCCAGTGGAGAGCGGGGACCTGTGGATACGCAGTATTTT. Protein product: CASGERGPVDTQYF.

A note on this clone: A read error is likely, as this CDR3 ends without the conserved phenylalanine or tryptophan. This sequence joins TRBV12-5 and TRBJ1-2; D is unclear. Germline-derived CDR1 and CDR2 are LGHNT and FRNRAP. The CDR3 runs 13 residues. Deletions cut 3 bases from V and 4 bases from J, with 9 bases between. The CDR3 DNA sequence: TGTGCTAGTGGTTTAAACAGTTTCTATGGCTACACCTCC. Protein: CASGLNSFYGYTS.

The rearrangement links TRBV5-1 to TRBJ2-5, with 8 positions matching TRBD1. CDR1 and CDR2 (germline): SGHRS, YFSETQ. There are 14 residues in the CDR3. The V gene end was trimmed by 2 bases and the J gene end by 2 bases; junction bases not matched to a gene: 2. CDR3 coding DNA: TGCGCCAGCAGCTTATACAGGGGGCAAGAGACCCAGTACTTC. Residues: CASSLYRGQETQYF.

This sequence joins TRBV6-1 and TRBJ2-1, with D perhaps being TRBD1 or TRBD2 (5 bases each). V was trimmed by 6 bases and J by 7 bases, leaving 16 bases between them. The CDR3 is made up of 14 amino acids. Germline V gene lookup returns CDR1 MNHNS and CDR2 SASEGT. The CDR3 DNA follows: TGTGCCAGCAGGGACCAGGGACGGTCTAATGAGCAGTTCTTC. Its translation is CASRDQGRSNEQFF.

The rearrangement uses TRBV28 and TRBJ1-1; the D gene is possibly TRBD1 (5 bases). There are 13 residues in the CDR3. Germline lookup yields CDR1 MDHEN and CDR2 SYDVKM. V dropped 5 bases and J dropped 7 bases, with 14 bases sitting between them. The CDR3 sequence is CASSDKTTVEAFF. CDR3 coding DNA: TGTGCCAGCAGTGATAAGACGACAGTTGAAGCTTTCTTT.

By sample fraction, this clone is large. J is TRBJ2-1 and V is TRBV15; D is unclear. There are 15 residues in the CDR3. The germline CDR1 and CDR2 sequences are LNHNV and YYDKDF (reference sequence). Trimming left V 0 bases short and J 7 bases short, with 13 bases between. The CDR3 nucleotides read TGTGCCACCAGCAGAGAACGCTCCAGTATGAATGAGCAGTTCTTC. Translation: CATSRERSSMNEQFF.

In its sample, this clone was seen a few times. One junction end disagrees with the germline gene, perhaps due to a read error. CDR3 DNA sequence: TGTGCTAGCAGCGTTAGCGGGGGGAACACAGATACGCAGTATTTT. Translation gives CASSVSGGNTDTQYF. The rearrangement links TRBV7-7 to TRBJ2-3, with 10 bases matching TRBD2. The CDR3 totals 15 residues. Germline values: CDR1 SSHAT, CDR2 FNYEAQ (reference sequence).

V and J are TRBV7-2 and TRBJ2-3, with a tentative D call TRBD2 (7 bases). Germline V gene sequence: CDR1 SGHTA, CDR2 FQGNSA. The CDR3 is 17 amino acids. V lost 1 base, J lost 3 bases, and 17 bases lay in between. DNA for the CDR3: TGTGCCAGCAGCTTAGATCGGGGGGCCGGGAGGACAGATACGCAGTATTTT. Protein sequence: CASSLDRGAGRTDTQYF.

V usage is TRBV6-6 and J usage is TRBJ1-5; D is unresolved. The CDR3 has 13 residues. Germline values: CDR1 MNHNY, CDR2 SVGAGI (reference sequence). Trimming shortened V by 6 bases and J by 3 bases, and 9 bases separated the two germline ends. CDR3 in amino acids: CASRGLINQPQHF. The DNA of the CDR3 is TGTGCCAGCAGAGGATTAATCAATCAGCCCCAGCATTTT.

This clone was detected once. The V gene is TRBV11-2, the J gene TRBJ2-1; a possible D gene is TRBD1 (6 bases). Per the germline V gene, CDR1 is SGHAT and CDR2 is FQNNGV. The CDR3 runs 17 residues. V was cut by 5 bases and J by 9 bases, with 26 bases left in between. The chain's CDR3 is CASSTRDTGPRSAEQFF. CDR3 in DNA: TGTGCCAGCAGCACCCGGGACACAGGGCCTCGGAGTGCTGAGCAGTTCTTC. Full variable domain (outside the CDR3, taken from reference TRBV11-2 and TRBJ2-1): EAGVAQSPRYKIIEKRQSVAFWCNPISGHATLYWYQQILGQGPKLLIQFQNNGVVDDSQLPKDRFSAERLKGVDSTLKIQPAKLEDSAVYLCASSTRDTGPRSAEQFFGPGTRLTVL.

V gene TRBV28 combines with J gene TRBJ2-3; 9 nucleotides line up with TRBD2. This CDR3 is built from 16 residues. Germline CDR1 MDHEN, CDR2 SYDVKM. V lost 5 bases and J lost 4; bases outside the gene matches: 10. The CDR3 region is CASSPYSTSGADTQYF. The CDR3, as DNA: TGTGCCAGCAGTCCTTATTCGACTAGCGGTGCAGATACGCAGTATTTT. Combining the CDR3 with reference TRBV28 and TRBJ2-3 gives the whole variable domain DVKVTQSSRYLVKRTGEKVFLECVQDMDHENMFWYRQDPGLGLRLIYFSYDVKMKEKGDIPEGYSVSREKKERFSLILESASTNQTSMYLCASSPYSTSGADTQYFGPGTRLTVL.

The V and J genes are TRBV9 and TRBJ2-2, with TRBD2 matching over 13 bases. The CDR3 is 16 amino acids. Germline V lookup: CDR1 SGDLS, CDR2 YYNGEE. Trimming cost V 2 bases and J 5 bases; bases outside gene matches: 3. CDR3 in DNA: TGTGCCAGCAGCGTGGGGGGACTAGCGGGGACCGGGGAGCTGTTTTTT. It codes for CASSVGGLAGTGELFF.

This clone was observed a handful of times. The chain is built from TRBV5-1 and TRBJ2-1, with 7 nucleotides matching TRBD2. The V gene end was trimmed by 3 bases and the J gene end by 7 bases; junction bases not matched to a gene: 16. CDR3 length: 17 residues. In germline, CDR1 is SGHRS, CDR2 YFSETQ. For the CDR3, the DNA is TGCGCCAGCAGCTCGGGGGTGAGGGCGGGAGCGCGGAATGAGCAGTTCTTC. Translating it yields CASSSGVRAGARNEQFF.

The chain joins TRBV21-1 to TRBJ2-1. TRBV21-1 is a listed pseudogene. This CDR3 contains 16 residues. In DNA, the CDR3 is TGTGCCAGCAGTGGCGCGCAAGTATACTCCTACAATGAGCAGTTCTTC. Amino acids: CASSGAQVYSYNEQFF.

J is TRBJ1-1 and V is TRBV2, with D possibly matching TRBD1 (5 bases). The CDR3 contains 15 residues. V was pared by 6 bases and J by 3 bases, with 17 bases between. Germline V gives CDR1 SNHLY, CDR2 FYNNEI. The CDR3 sequence: CASRKGLTDYTEAFF. CDR3 coding DNA: TGTGCCAGCAGGAAGGGACTGACGGACTACACTGAAGCTTTCTTT.

The gene calls are TRBV4-2 and TRBJ1-3; tentative D call: TRBD1 (5 bases). Trimming cost V 3 bases and J 2 bases, with 11 bases left between them. The germline CDR1 and CDR2 sequences are LGHNA and YNFKEQ. The CDR3 has 15 amino acids. CDR3 DNA sequence: TGTGCCAGCAGCCAGGGACCCCCGCCTGGAAACACCATATATTTT. Residues: CASSQGPPPGNTIYF.

The V and J genes are TRBV7-3 and TRBJ2-3, with D hard to call. V gave up 5 bases and J gave up 4 bases, with 13 bases separating them. The CDR3 spans 14 residues. CDR1 is SGHTA, CDR2 FQGTGA, per germline. CDR3 DNA: TGTGCCAGCAGCGCGTTAAGGCCCCCAGATACGCAGTATTTT. This sequence encodes CASSALRPPDTQYF.

V is TRBV18 and J is TRBJ1-4; 7 bases fit TRBD1. The germline gives CDR1 KGHSH, CDR2 LQKENI. V lost 1 base to trimming and J lost 8 bases; unmatched junction nucleotides: 7. The CDR3 has 15 amino acids. CDR3 amino acids: CASSPLTGREEKLFF. DNA for the CDR3: TGTGCCAGCTCACCACTGACAGGGAGAGAGGAAAAACTGTTTTTT.

This clone was seen only a few times. The chain recombines TRBV29-1 with TRBJ2-7; the match to TRBD2 covers 11 bases. V shed 0 bases, J shed 1 base, and the junction held 5 bases outside the gene matches. Germline values: CDR1 SQVTM, CDR2 ANQGSEA. The CDR3 runs to 16 residues. The CDR3 DNA sequence: TGCAGCGTTGAAGATCGGGGGACTAGCGGATCCTACGAGCAGTACTTC. Its translation is CSVEDRGTSGSYEQYF.

This rearrangement joins TRBV21-1 to TRBJ2-1; TRBD1, the table's D call, was not compared with the DNA. TRBV21-1 is noted as a pseudogene. The CDR3 loop spans 17 amino acids. CDR3 protein: CASSKWTGTGGCNEQFF. DNA for the CDR3: TGTGCCAGCAGCAAATGGACCGGGACAGGGGGCTGCAATGAGCAGTTCTTC.

The chain combines TRBV27 with TRBJ2-4; 7 nucleotides agree with TRBD2. The junction had 2 bases not matched to a gene; V was cut back by 0 bases and J by 9 bases. CDR3 length equals 13 residues. From germline, CDR1 is MNHEY and CDR2 SMNVEV (reference sequence). The CDR3 DNA sequence: TGTGCCAGCAGTTTATCGGGAGGGAGCATTCAGTACTTC. This codes for CASSLSGGSIQYF.

The chain has TRBV5-1 and TRBJ2-7, with D hard to call. The ends were cut back, 0 bases at V and 0 bases at J, with 4 bases in the middle. CDR3 length: 13 residues. Germline loops: CDR1 SGHRS, CDR2 YFSETQ. DNA for the CDR3: TGCGCCAGCAGCTTGGCGGGCTCCTACGAGCAGTACTTC. Protein sequence: CASSLAGSYEQYF.

This clone counts as medium-sized. The V call is TRBV4-1, the J call TRBJ2-7; D is unclear. The germline gives CDR1 MGHRA, CDR2 YSYEKL. V dropped 1 base and J dropped 7 bases, with 11 bases sitting between them. The CDR3 runs 13 residues. The CDR3 DNA reads as TGCGCCAGCAGCCAAGGACCGTACTTGGAGCAGTACTTC. Its translation is CASSQGPYLEQYF.

In this sample, this clone turned up a few times. The chain has TRBV5-4 and TRBJ1-1; D unresolved. This CDR3 is built from 14 residues. Germline V CDR1 and CDR2: SGHNT, YYREEE (reference sequence). Between the trimmed V and J ends, which lost 2 bases and 4 bases, there was a span of 12 bases. CDR3 region: CASSLRGWGTEAFF. The CDR3 DNA is TGTGCCAGCAGCTTACGGGGATGGGGCACTGAAGCTTTCTTT.

The V call is TRBV29-1, the J call TRBJ2-1; the D gene is possibly TRBD1 (6 bases). CDR1 and CDR2 (germline): SQVTM, ANQGSEA. V was pared by 0 bases and J by 1 base, with 10 bases between. The CDR3 sequence is 15 residues long. In DNA form, the CDR3 reads TGCAGCGTTGAAGATAAGGGGACATCCTACAATGAGCAGTTCTTC. It is translated as CSVEDKGTSYNEQFF.

DNA for the CDR3: TGTGCCAGCAGTAAAGGGTGGCCCTGGTCGTACTACAATGAGCAGTTCTTC. Its protein is CASSKGWPWSYYNEQFF. The chain couples TRBV21-1 to TRBJ2-1; the D call in the table, TRBD1, was not verified against the DNA. TRBV21-1 is classified as a pseudogene. This CDR3 region has 17 residues.